A selection of T cell receptor beta chains follows, all from one sample in a study of T cells in Graves' hyperthyroidism and ophthalmopathy. Each CDR3 protein gets one entry after TCRdb re-called the multiplex PCR reads with MiXCR. The repertoire holds fewer than 550,000 distinct CDR3 sequences, with more than 15% as singletons. Sequenced: blood. The receptors originated from a woman in her late teens or twenties with Graves' hyperthyroidism. The CDR3 runs from the conserved cysteine through the conserved F or W. The D gene is left open where the match is weak.

d_call: TRBD2; j_call: TRBJ2-7; v_call: TRBV27; cdr3_aa: CASCNLASGKTYEQYF
d_call: TRBD2; j_call: TRBJ2-3; v_call: TRBV11-2; cdr3_aa: CASSSSGATTDTQYF
d_call: -; j_call: TRBJ1-1; v_call: TRBV7-9; cdr3_aa: CASSSGWTEAFF
d_call: -; j_call: TRBJ1-4; v_call: TRBV28; cdr3_aa: CASSFSSGTLGEKLFF
d_call: -; j_call: TRBJ2-5; v_call: TRBV27; cdr3_aa: CASSPSGIRQERDF
d_call: TRBD2; j_call: TRBJ2-7; v_call: TRBV12-3/TRBV12-4; cdr3_aa: CASSLGSGGALYEQYF
d_call: -; j_call: TRBJ2-3; v_call: TRBV7-9; cdr3_aa: CASSPGASGYTDTQYF
d_call: -; j_call: TRBJ2-7; v_call: TRBV5-8; cdr3_aa: CASSFIGQGYEQYF
d_call: TRBD1; j_call: TRBJ2-5; v_call: TRBV15; cdr3_aa: CATSNDHLTGQETQYF
d_call: -; j_call: TRBJ1-2; v_call: TRBV18; cdr3_aa: CASSPPNYPTGNYGYTF
d_call: -; j_call: TRBJ1-3; v_call: TRBV4-1; cdr3_aa: CASSQDRDGGLTPGNTIYF
d_call: -; j_call: TRBJ2-1; v_call: TRBV28; cdr3_aa: CATHWDPPRDKGKGDSYNEQFF
d_call: -; j_call: TRBJ1-1; v_call: TRBV4-1; cdr3_aa: CASSQEPGSTEAFF
d_call: -; j_call: TRBJ2-2; v_call: TRBV4-1; cdr3_aa: CASSQLAFTGELFF
d_call: -; j_call: TRBJ1-1; v_call: TRBV5-1; cdr3_aa: CASSPIGGRHTEAFF
d_call: TRBD2; j_call: TRBJ2-1; v_call: TRBV6-2/TRBV6-3; cdr3_aa: CASSYPRAGGQNNEQFF
d_call: TRBD2; j_call: TRBJ2-3; v_call: TRBV12-3/TRBV12-4; cdr3_aa: CASSFGGLARDPYF
d_call: TRBD2; j_call: TRBJ2-1; v_call: TRBV19; cdr3_aa: CASRAVAGVAYNEQFF